These T cell receptor beta chains were read from a single sample in a study of T cell changes during pregnancy in multiple sclerosis. Repertoires were generated with immunoSEQ multiplex PCR, while TCRdb's copy carries only in-frame clones and drops some. The sample has just under 95,000 clones; 85% to 95% are singletons. Sequenced material: peripheral blood, taken in the first trimester of pregnancy. These receptors were obtained from a female donor with multiple sclerosis, enrolled in a pregnancy study. Each CDR3 is given without its conserved first and last residue. The order of the fields is V gene, J gene, CDR3 protein.

V: TRBV7-9; J: TRBJ2-7; CDR3: ASTDTYEQY
V: TRBV28; J: TRBJ2-6; CDR3: ASSWPGQGYSGANVLT
V: TRBV5-1; J: TRBJ2-7; CDR3: ASSKEGQDHEQY
V: TRBV4-1; J: TRBJ1-1; CDR3: ASSQHRDRGRAF
V: TRBV28; J: TRBJ1-5; CDR3: ASSFLDSMGGNQPQH
V: TRBV27; J: TRBJ2-4; CDR3: ASSSMVEGNIQY
V: TRBV27; J: TRBJ2-3; CDR3: ASSPGTGGFDTQY
V: TRBV5-1; J: TRBJ2-5; CDR3: ASSLSGEETQY
V: TRBV10-3; J: TRBJ1-3; CDR3: ATLGQLGYTIY
V: TRBV28; J: TRBJ1-2; CDR3: ASSLAGGGVWGYT
V: TRBV28; J: TRBJ2-2; CDR3: ASSLPLFGLNTGELF
V: TRBV7-2; J: TRBJ2-7; CDR3: ASSLWLAGTYEQY
V: TRBV27; J: TRBJ1-1; CDR3: ASSSSIGTEAF
V: TRBV5-4; J: TRBJ2-5; CDR3: ASSLGELSQETQY
V: TRBV12-5; J: TRBJ2-7; CDR3: ASGLGIGTGPPTTQY
V: TRBV28; J: TRBJ2-7; CDR3: ASRQGSYEQY
V: TRBV19; J: TRBJ2-7; CDR3: ASSVSGGRTYEQY
V: TRBV9; J: TRBJ2-3; CDR3: ASNLHGAADTQY
V: TRBV11-2; J: TRBJ2-7; CDR3: ASSFIAESSYEQY
V: TRBV5-1; J: TRBJ2-7; CDR3: ASRPETSGRIYEQY
V: TRBV30; J: TRBJ2-1; CDR3: AWEPGWNEQF
V: TRBV5-1; J: TRBJ1-3; CDR3: ASSLGSGFGNTIY
V: TRBV19; J: TRBJ2-2; CDR3: ASTHGDRGYGELF
V: TRBV4-3; J: TRBJ2-1; CDR3: ASSQEGRVTYNEQF
V: TRBV6-1; J: TRBJ2-7; CDR3: ASSEWQGDYEQY
V: TRBV28; J: TRBJ2-1; CDR3: ASSLLADEQF
V: TRBV28; J: TRBJ2-7; CDR3: ASSFERRGETISYEQY
V: TRBV28; J: TRBJ2-7; CDR3: ASSLAGGHYEQY
V: TRBV28; J: TRBJ1-5; CDR3: ASDPNGTGGLRQPQH
V: TRBV13; J: TRBJ2-6; CDR3: ASSPTRDNPSGANVLT
V: TRBV28; J: TRBJ1-2; CDR3: ASRPQGTEGGYGYT
V: TRBV5-1; J: TRBJ1-2; CDR3: ASSLAGTGGIYGYT
V: TRBV27; J: TRBJ2-7; CDR3: ASSLFQGASYEQY
V: TRBV2; J: TRBJ2-5; CDR3: ARGGQRSLETQY
V: TRBV7-8; J: TRBJ2-2; CDR3: ASSLVTGGTGELF
V: TRBV28; J: TRBJ2-3; CDR3: ASSLRLAQSTDTQY